The 24 T cell receptor beta chains given below trace back to one sample, sequenced in a study of follicular helper T cells after annual influenza vaccination. Time point in this sample: 2014-2015 season, 7 days after vaccination. Generated by immunoSEQ multiplex PCR, the TCRdb table keeps only in-frame clones and is missing some. The data contain about 7,800 clones, roughly 80% of them singletons. The starting material was CXCR5+ CD38- circulating T follicular helper cells from blood, obtained 7 days after influenza vaccination. Described subset: circulating Tfh, non-naive CD4+CXCR5+PD-1+ (ICOS+CD38+ or ICOS-CD38-). The origin of the receptors is an adult who received the influenza vaccine.

The table lists this clone with a count of one. This sequence joins TRBV9 and TRBJ2-2; D could derive from TRBD1 or TRBD2 (5 bases each). This CDR3 has 14 amino acids. Germline V gene data show CDR1 as SGDLS and CDR2 as YYNGEE. V lost 3 bases to trimming and J lost 7 bases, with 13 bases between them. The CDR3 DNA reads TGTGCCAGCAGCGAACAAGGGGCGGGCGGGGAGCTGTTTTTT. It encodes CASSEQGAGGELFF.

This chain uses TRBV4-1 with TRBJ1-6; TRBD1 agrees at 7 bases. Germline values: CDR1 MGHRA, CDR2 YSYEKL. The CDR3 consists of 15 residues. V lost 3 bases and J lost 10; bases outside the gene matches: 9. DNA of the CDR3: TGCGCCAGCAGCCATGACAGGGTTTTAGGATCACCCCTCCACTTT. This encodes CASSHDRVLGSPLHF.

The gene calls are TRBV9 and TRBJ1-5; D is ambiguous. V was trimmed by 2 bases and J by 3 bases, leaving 6 bases between them. The CDR3 is 13 residues long. CDR1 and CDR2 from the germline V gene are SGDLS and YYNGEE. The CDR3 sequence: CASSVLDNQPQHF. The CDR3 DNA reads TGTGCCAGCAGCGTTTTAGACAATCAGCCCCAGCATTTT.

The J gene is TRBJ2-1, the V gene TRBV19; TRBD1 or TRBD2 may be the D gene (6 bases each). Germline lookup yields CDR1 LNHDA and CDR2 SQIVND (reference sequence). V was cut by 5 bases and J by 6 bases, with 11 bases left in between. This CDR3 spans 13 amino acids. The CDR3 sequence is CASSGGTLNEQFF. For the CDR3, the DNA is TGTGCCAGTAGTGGCGGGACACTCAATGAGCAGTTCTTC.

The rearrangement links TRBV18 to TRBJ2-1; no clear D gene. The V gene lost 0 bases and the J gene lost 2 bases, with 11 bases spanning the gap. In germline, CDR1 is KGHSH, CDR2 LQKENI. This CDR3 has 16 amino acids. The CDR3 DNA reads TGTGCCAGCTCACCACCGACACCGTTAACCTACAATGAGCAGTTCTTC. It translates to CASSPPTPLTYNEQFF.

The gene calls are TRBV7-8 and TRBJ2-7; 8 bases match TRBD1. Germline V gene data show CDR1 as SGHVS and CDR2 as FQNEAQ. The CDR3 loop spans 13 amino acids. V lost 4 bases, J lost 6 bases, and 5 bases stayed unmatched. In nucleotides, the CDR3 is TGTGCCAGCAGCTCTCGACAGGGGCTCGAGCAGTACTTC. Translated, it gives CASSSRQGLEQYF.

The chain carries TRBV30 and TRBJ2-3; 7 positions agree with TRBD1. Germline V gene sequence: CDR1 GTSNPN, CDR2 SVGIG (reference sequence). This CDR3 has 14 residues. V shed 5 bases and J 0 bases; nucleotides not matched to a gene: 5. In DNA form, the CDR3 reads TGTGCCTGGTCGCCGGGACAGAGCACAGATACGCAGTATTTT. This translates into CAWSPGQSTDTQYF.

The CDR3 here is CASRNGPNQPQHF. CDR3 bases: TGTGCCAGCAGGAACGGACCCAATCAGCCCCAGCATTTT. This chain joins TRBV6-1 and TRBJ1-5; D unresolved. The CDR3 spans 13 residues. Trimming left V 6 bases short and J 3 bases short, with 9 bases between. Germline values: CDR1 MNHNS, CDR2 SASEGT.

This chain links TRBV27 with TRBJ2-7, with D perhaps matching TRBD1 (6 bases). The V end was cut by 2 bases, the J end by 3 bases, with 11 bases between. Per germline, CDR1 MNHEY and CDR2 SMNVEV (reference sequence). CDR3 length: 14 amino acids. As DNA, the CDR3 is TGTGCCAGCAGTTTAGGGGGACAATTCTACGAGCAGTACTTC. It is translated as CASSLGGQFYEQYF.

The gene calls are TRBV19 and TRBJ2-2, with TRBD1 matching over 9 bases. The CDR3 loop spans 17 amino acids. Germline V gives CDR1 LNHDA, CDR2 SQIVND (reference sequence). The V and J ends lost 7 bases and 1 base, in that order; junction bases with no gene match: 10. The CDR3 reads CASTKSGQGMNTGELFF. CDR3 nucleotide sequence: TGTGCCAGTACCAAATCTGGACAGGGGATGAACACCGGGGAGCTGTTTTTT. Full variable domain (rest looked up from reference TRBV19 and TRBJ2-2): DGGITQSPKYLFRKEGQNVTLSCEQNLNHDAMYWYRQDPGQGLRLIYYSQIVNDFQKGDIAEGYSVSREKKESFPLTVTSAQKNPTAFYLCASTKSGQGMNTGELFFGEGSRLTVL.

This chain uses TRBV7-9 with TRBJ2-7, with 9 nucleotides matching TRBD1. The CDR3 is 14 residues long. The germline V gene encodes CDR1 SEHNR and CDR2 FQNEAQ (reference sequence). Germline trimming cut 5 bases from V and 3 bases from J; bases unmatched to any gene: 5. The CDR3: CASSLGQGLYEQYF. Here the CDR3 DNA reads TGTGCCAGCAGCCTGGGACAGGGACTCTACGAGCAGTACTTC.

The chain links TRBV9 to TRBJ1-2; 8 bases agree with TRBD1. Germline CDR1 and CDR2: SGDLS and YYNGEE. The CDR3 covers 15 residues. The V and J ends lost 0 bases and 5 bases, in that order; junction bases with no gene match: 6. As DNA, the CDR3 is TGTGCCAGCAGCGTAGGTAATCAGGGGGCGTATGGCTACACCTTC. It yields the protein CASSVGNQGAYGYTF.

The chain employs TRBV6-6 and TRBJ1-2, with D possibly matching TRBD1 (6 bases). V was clipped by 5 bases and J by 3 bases, with 10 bases between them. Per germline, CDR1 MNHNY and CDR2 SVGAGI (reference sequence). The CDR3 covers 13 residues. The CDR3 coding sequence is TGTGCCAGCAGTCCAGGGGCGGACTATGGCTACACCTTC. Its translation is CASSPGADYGYTF.

This rearrangement joins TRBV2 to TRBJ2-2; a possible D gene is TRBD2 (7 bases). V was shortened by 10 bases and J by 6 bases, with 18 bases between the two germline ends. The germline gives CDR1 SNHLY, CDR2 FYNNEI. The CDR3 has 14 residues. The CDR3 DNA sequence: TGTGCCACCCAAGGGGGACTAAAACCCGGGGAGCTGTTTTTT. Amino acid sequence: CATQGGLKPGELFF.

This clone has more than one count but fewer than ten. The chain is built from TRBV11-3 and TRBJ2-7; TRBD1 agrees at 11 bases. The CDR3 totals 15 residues. V trimming: 5 bases; J trimming: 6 bases; junction bases outside the gene matches: 9. CDR1 and CDR2 from the germline V gene are SGHNT and YENEEA. CDR3 nucleotide sequence: TGTGCCAGCAGCCAAGGCTCCGGGACAGGGGGCGAGCAGTACTTC. It translates to CASSQGSGTGGEQYF.

The CDR3 DNA sequence: TGTGCCAGCGGGGGGCCGGGGAATGAGCAGTTCTTC. Its translation: CASGGPGNEQFF. The chain uses TRBV13 and TRBJ2-1; D could derive from TRBD1 or TRBD2 (6 bases each). CDR3 length equals 12 residues. Trimming removed 8 bases at V and 7 bases at J, with 12 bases between. The germline V gene has CDR1 PRHDT and CDR2 FYEKMQ (reference sequence).

The chain links TRBV9 to TRBJ1-6; D is unclear. Germline CDR1 SGDLS, CDR2 YYNGEE. V was trimmed by 0 bases and J by 6 bases, leaving 7 bases between them. The CDR3 has 14 amino acids. CDR3 in amino acids: CASSVVQSNSPLHF. The DNA for the CDR3 is TGTGCCAGCAGCGTAGTACAGTCTAATTCACCCCTCCACTTT.

This rearrangement joins TRBV7-7 to TRBJ2-3; D possibly corresponds to TRBD1 (7 bases). CDR3 length: 14 amino acids. Trimming pared 5 bases from V and 6 bases from J, leaving 15 bases between. Germline CDR1 is SSHAT and CDR2 is FNYEAQ (reference sequence). CDR3 sequence reads: CASSPNPGGDTQYF. The CDR3, as DNA: TGTGCCAGCAGCCCTAATCCAGGGGGGGATACGCAGTATTTT.

The rearrangement uses TRBV5-1 and TRBJ1-5; D is possibly TRBD1 (5 bases). CDR3 length: 15 amino acids. The V gene's germline CDR1 is SGHRS and CDR2 YFSETQ. Trimming took off 0 bases at V and 3 bases at J, with 10 bases between the two ends. DNA for the CDR3: TGCGCCAGCAGCTTGGAGCCAGGGAACAATCAGCCCCAGCATTTT. It yields the protein CASSLEPGNNQPQHF.

This rearrangement joins TRBV5-6 to TRBJ1-2; no definite D call. V was pared by 5 bases and J by 0 bases, with 5 bases between. The length of the CDR3 is 12 residues. CDR1 SGHDT and CDR2 YYEEEE come from the germline V gene. CDR3: CASRKANYGYTF. The CDR3 DNA reads as TGTGCCAGCAGGAAAGCTAACTATGGCTACACCTTC.

The chain carries TRBV14 and TRBJ2-7; D assignment may be TRBD1 or TRBD2 (5 bases each). The CDR3 spans 14 residues. CDR1 is SGHDN and CDR2 is FVKESK in the germline V gene. Deletions cut 3 bases from V and 3 bases from J, with 12 bases between. The CDR3 reads CASSQYVGDYEQYF. The CDR3 nucleotides are TGTGCCAGCAGCCAGTACGTGGGGGACTACGAGCAGTACTTC. Complete variable domain (other parts from reference TRBV14 and TRBJ2-7): EAGVTQFPSHSVIEKGQTVTLRCDPISGHDNLYWYRRVMGKEIKFLLHFVKESKQDESGMPNNRFLAERTGGTYSTLKVQPAELEDSGVYFCASSQYVGDYEQYFGPGTRLTVT.

In nucleotides, the CDR3 is TGTGCCGGGGGACGGCTTAACACTGAAGCTTTCTTT. This codes for CAGGRLNTEAFF. The genes are TRBV2 and TRBJ1-1, with D possibly matching TRBD1 (5 bases). Germline V gene data show CDR1 as SNHLY and CDR2 as FYNNEI. This CDR3 has 12 residues. Trimming shortened V by 11 bases and J by 2 bases, and 12 bases separated the two germline ends. Full variable domain (outside the CDR3, taken from reference TRBV2 and TRBJ1-1): EPEVTQTPSHQVTQMGQEVILRCVPISNHLYFYWYRQILGQKVEFLVSFYNNEISEKSEIFDDQFSVERPDGSNFTLKIRSTKLEDSAMYFCAGGRLNTEAFFGQGTRLTVV.

This sequence joins TRBV28 and TRBJ1-2, with TRBD1 matching 9 bases. CDR3 size: 12 residues. Germline V gene sequence: CDR1 MDHEN, CDR2 SYDVKM. Losses at the gene ends were 11 bases for V and 8 bases for J; bases not matched to a gene: 9. The CDR3 sequence: CASYRGQGGYTF. CDR3 in DNA: TGTGCCTCTTACAGGGGGCAGGGCGGCTACACCTTC.

The V gene is TRBV6-6, the J gene TRBJ2-6; D unclear. This CDR3 contains 15 residues. V gave up 3 bases and J gave up 2 bases, with 8 bases separating them. Germline V lookup: CDR1 MNHNY, CDR2 SVGAGI (reference sequence). CDR3 loop: CASSYKGAGANVLTF. Written as DNA, the CDR3 is TGTGCCAGCAGTTATAAGGGCGCTGGGGCCAACGTCCTGACTTTC.